Shown below are 32 T cell receptor beta chains from a single sample sequenced in a study of beta chain features in type 1 diabetes. Expressed TCRB transcripts were sequenced because the isolated RNA had all been reverse transcribed beforehand. The protocol was immunoSEQ multiplex PCR, while the TCRdb copy is restricted to in-frame clones and leaves out a portion. The sample carries hundreds of thousands of clones, approximately 31% recorded once. Sequences were obtained from naive CD4+ T cells from blood. These receptors came from a man between 18 and 35 years old in good health.

There are a few counts of this clone. V and J are TRBV29-1 and TRBJ2-7; either TRBD1 or TRBD2 may fit D (5 bases each). The germline V gene encodes CDR1 SQVTM and CDR2 ANQGSEA. V was shortened by 7 bases and J by 6 bases, with 16 bases between the two germline ends. The CDR3 is 12 residues long. In DNA, the CDR3 is TGCAGCGCTAGTGAGGGGCCTCGCGAGCAGTACTTC. Translating it yields CSASEGPREQYF.

CDR3: CASSLGVSNQPQHF. The CDR3 DNA sequence: TGTGCCAGCAGTTTAGGAGTTAGCAATCAGCCCCAGCATTTT. V usage is TRBV27 and J usage is TRBJ1-5; D gene uncertain. CDR3 length: 14 residues. Germline assignment: CDR1 MNHEY and CDR2 SMNVEV (reference sequence). Trimming stripped 2 bases from V and 0 bases from J, with 5 bases between.

This clone was counted only a few times. The genes are TRBV29-1 and TRBJ2-5; 13 nucleotides agree with TRBD2. The end of the DNA aligns better with TRBJ2-7, so the J call may be wrong. Germline CDR1 reads SQVTM; CDR2 reads ANQGSEA. The CDR3 runs 13 residues. CDR3 residues: CSSRTSGSYEQYF. The CDR3 nucleotides are TGCAGCTCTAGGACTAGCGGGAGCTACGAGCAGTACTTC.

This clone was seen only a few times. The CDR3 DNA reads as TGTGCCAGCAGCCCATCCCGGGACAAGCTGTTTTTT. As protein: CASSPSRDKLFF. The chain combines TRBV11-1 with TRBJ2-2, with D tentatively TRBD1 (6 bases). Germline loops: CDR1 SGHAT, CDR2 FQDESV (reference sequence). The CDR3 is 12 amino acids. Trimming pared 5 bases from V and 12 bases from J, leaving 13 bases between. The variable domain in full, with the rest retrieved from reference TRBV11-1 and TRBJ2-2, is EAEVAQSPRYKITEKSQAVAFWCDPISGHATLYWYRQILGQGPELLVQFQDESVVDDSQLPKDRFSAERLKGVDSTLKIQPAELGDSAMYLCASSPSRDKLFFGEGSRLTVL.

This clone was observed a few times. The chain recombines TRBV15 with TRBJ2-7; TRBD2 aligns across 10 bases. Germline V gives CDR1 LNHNV, CDR2 YYDKDF (reference sequence). V gave up 0 bases and J gave up 4 bases; unmatched junction bases: 3. The CDR3 sequence is 15 residues long. The chain's CDR3 is CATSRDRTSGYEQYF. DNA of the CDR3: TGTGCCACCAGCAGAGATAGGACTAGCGGATACGAGCAGTACTTC.

This clone was observed a handful of times. The chain joins TRBV7-3 to TRBJ2-1; 8 positions match TRBD2. Trimming at V came to 5 bases and at J to 6 bases, leaving 6 bases not matched to a gene. The CDR3 is made up of 14 amino acids. CDR1 is SGHTA, CDR2 FQGTGA, per germline. CDR3 bases: TGTGCCAGCAGCGACGGGACTAGTCGCAATGAGCAGTTCTTC. This sequence encodes CASSDGTSRNEQFF.

V is TRBV15 and J is TRBJ2-7, with 7 nucleotides matching TRBD2. The trim removed 8 bases at V and 0 bases at J, leaving 4 bases unmatched. The CDR3 covers 13 residues. CDR1 LNHNV and CDR2 YYDKDF come from the germline V gene (reference sequence). CDR3 DNA: TGTGCCACCGAAGGGAGGGGCTCCTACGAGCAGTACTTC. Translation: CATEGRGSYEQYF. The complete variable domain, with remaining parts taken from reference TRBV15 and TRBJ2-7, reads DAMVIQNPRYQVTQFGKPVTLSCSQTLNHNVMYWYQQKSSQAPKLLFHYYDKDFNNEADTPDNFQSRRPNTSFCFLDIRSPGLGDTAMYLCATEGRGSYEQYFGPGTRLTVT.

The chain employs TRBV14 and TRBJ2-6, with D possibly called TRBD1 or TRBD2 (5 bases each). The ends were cut back, 4 bases at V and 0 bases at J, with 10 bases in the middle. Germline CDR1 and CDR2: SGHDN and FVKESK. There are 16 residues in the CDR3. DNA of the CDR3: TGTGCCAGCAGCCTGGGACGACTCTCTGGGGCCAACGTCCTGACTTTC. This encodes CASSLGRLSGANVLTF.

The genes are TRBV29-1 and TRBJ2-3; D call uncertain. The CDR3 sequence is 12 residues long. Looked up from germline, CDR1 is SQVTM and CDR2 is ANQGSEA. The ends were cut back, 4 bases at V and 4 bases at J, with 9 bases in the middle. The CDR3 protein is CSVGVGADTQYF. The DNA of the CDR3 is TGCAGCGTTGGAGTGGGCGCAGATACGCAGTATTTT.

The chain uses TRBV7-2 and TRBJ1-1; D remains unclear. Germline CDR1 reads SGHTA; CDR2 reads FQGNSA. The ends were cut back, 5 bases at V and 1 base at J, with 20 bases in the middle. CDR3 size: 17 residues. Written as DNA, the CDR3 is TGTGCCAGCAGCAGAGCAGTGCCCACTACTAAGAACACTGAAGCTTTCTTT. This encodes CASSRAVPTTKNTEAFF.

Turning to this clone: The junction departs from the called germline gene at one end, perhaps through a read error. The gene calls are TRBV5-6 and TRBJ2-5; D is possibly TRBD2 (5 bases). Per the germline V gene, CDR1 is SGHDT and CDR2 is YYEEEE. CDR3 length equals 12 residues. The CDR3: CASSRTWASCHF. The CDR3 DNA follows: TGTGCCAGCAGCCGAACCTGGGCTAGCTGCCACTTC.

This clone appeared a few times. This chain links TRBV30 with TRBJ1-3; D remains unclear. The germline gives CDR1 GTSNPN, CDR2 SVGIG (reference sequence). This CDR3 region has 16 residues. V lost 7 bases to trimming and J lost 2 bases, with 21 bases between them. The CDR3 DNA sequence: TGTGCCTTGCACGGTAAAGGGTGGCTTCCTGGAAACACCATATATTTT. This translates into CALHGKGWLPGNTIYF.

This clone appeared a few times. This sequence joins TRBV30 and TRBJ2-7; D possibly matches TRBD1 or TRBD2 (5 bases each). Trimming took 4 bases from V and 2 from J, leaving 12 bases between them. Germline-derived CDR1 and CDR2 are GTSNPN and SVGIG (reference sequence). The CDR3 covers 13 residues. The CDR3 bases are TGTGCCTGGAAGGCCGGGACCCCCTACGAGCAGTACTTC. This sequence encodes CAWKAGTPYEQYF.

V gene TRBV13 combines with J gene TRBJ2-7; D ambiguous. Between the trimmed V and J ends, which lost 5 bases and 0 bases, there was a span of 14 bases. The CDR3 loop spans 15 amino acids. The germline CDR1 and CDR2 sequences are PRHDT and FYEKMQ (reference sequence). In DNA form, the CDR3 reads TGTGCCAGCAGCCAAACTGGCGCCAGCTCCTACGAGCAGTACTTC. Translating gives CASSQTGASSYEQYF.

This clone came up a few times. This rearrangement joins TRBV29-1 to TRBJ2-2; D could derive from TRBD1 or TRBD2 (5 bases each). Germline assignment: CDR1 SQVTM and CDR2 ANQGSEA. The CDR3 totals 15 residues. Trimming stripped 0 bases from V and 7 bases from J, with 15 bases between. The CDR3 region is CSVEEGTYGGGELFF. The CDR3 DNA sequence: TGCAGCGTTGAAGAAGGGACCTATGGGGGCGGGGAGCTGTTTTTT.

The chain joins TRBV15 to TRBJ1-4, with D unresolved. This CDR3 spans 14 amino acids. Germline loops: CDR1 LNHNV, CDR2 YYDKDF (reference sequence). Trimming took 0 bases from V and 8 from J, leaving 10 bases between them. The CDR3 protein is CATSREVRTEKLFF. The CDR3 DNA reads as TGTGCCACCAGCAGAGAGGTCAGGACCGAAAAACTGTTTTTT. Drawing the rest from reference TRBV15 and TRBJ1-4, the complete variable domain is DAMVIQNPRYQVTQFGKPVTLSCSQTLNHNVMYWYQQKSSQAPKLLFHYYDKDFNNEADTPDNFQSRRPNTSFCFLDIRSPGLGDTAMYLCATSREVRTEKLFFGSGTQLSVL.

The gene calls are TRBV28 and TRBJ2-7; D is ambiguous. The germline V and J ends were trimmed by 1 base and 6 bases, with 10 bases remaining between them. CDR3 length equals 13 residues. Germline V gene data show CDR1 as MDHEN and CDR2 as SYDVKM. CDR3 in DNA: TGTGCCAGCAGTTTATCCCAGACGGCCGAGCAGTACTTC. Protein product: CASSLSQTAEQYF.

This clone appeared a few times. The chain's CDR3 is CASSSSGFSYNEQFF. CDR3 in DNA: TGTGCCAGCTCATCGAGCGGGTTCTCCTACAATGAGCAGTTCTTC. The V gene is TRBV18, the J gene TRBJ2-1, with a tentative D call TRBD2 (6 bases). V was clipped by 5 bases and J by 0 bases, with 11 bases between them. The CDR3 is 15 residues long. CDR1 and CDR2 (germline): KGHSH, LQKENI.

This clone was observed a single time. V gene TRBV2 combines with J gene TRBJ2-1; weak D call: TRBD2 (5 bases). The V and J ends lost 9 bases and 6 bases respectively, with 12 bases between them. Germline V gives CDR1 SNHLY, CDR2 FYNNEI. The CDR3 length is 12 residues. The CDR3 coding sequence is TGTGCCAGGACGGACTGGGGCAATGAGCAGTTCTTC. This sequence encodes CARTDWGNEQFF.

The chain couples TRBV21-1 to TRBJ2-3. TRBV21-1 represents a pseudogene. The CDR3 runs 12 residues. CDR3 in amino acids: CASSKHPDTQYF. The CDR3 DNA reads TGTGCCAGCAGCAAACACCCAGATACGCAGTATTTT.

This clone has a handful of counts. This rearrangement joins TRBV11-2 to TRBJ2-5; 7 bases line up with TRBD2. CDR3 length: 16 residues. Germline loops: CDR1 SGHAT, CDR2 FQNNGV. The trim removed 5 bases at V and 0 bases at J, leaving 9 bases unmatched. The CDR3 sequence: CASSRTLGGNQETQYF. Here the CDR3 DNA reads TGTGCCAGCAGCCGTACCCTGGGGGGGAACCAAGAGACCCAGTACTTC.

CDR3 DNA sequence: TGTGCCAGCAGTTTAGCGCTCGGGGAGCTGTTTTTT. It codes for CASSLALGELFF. The V gene is TRBV28, the J gene TRBJ2-2; D gene uncertain. The CDR3 covers 12 residues. Trimming took 2 bases from V and 7 from J, leaving 5 bases between them. The germline V gene encodes CDR1 MDHEN and CDR2 SYDVKM.

This clone occurred a few times. The chain is built from TRBV11-2 and TRBJ2-5, with 8 bases aligning to TRBD2. Germline V gene data show CDR1 as SGHAT and CDR2 as FQNNGV. The junction had 6 bases not matched to a gene; V was cut back by 5 bases and J by 7 bases. This CDR3 is built from 13 residues. CDR3 residues: CASSLAGTRTQYF. CDR3 sequence (DNA): TGTGCCAGCAGCCTAGCCGGGACTAGGACCCAGTACTTC.

This clone came up a few times. V usage is TRBV10-1 and J usage is TRBJ1-2; unclear D gene. Germline values: CDR1 WNHNN, CDR2 SYGVQD (reference sequence). The CDR3 spans 15 residues. V lost 3 bases to trimming and J lost 8 bases, with 19 bases between them. The CDR3 DNA follows: TGCGCCAGCAGTGAAGGAACTGCGGGGAGTGACGGCTACACCTTC. The encoded protein is CASSEGTAGSDGYTF.

The chain combines TRBV30 with TRBJ2-5; TRBD2 is a possible D gene (6 bases). The CDR3 is 14 amino acids. The V end was cut by 2 bases, the J end by 4 bases, with 14 bases between. In germline, CDR1 is GTSNPN, CDR2 SVGIG (reference sequence). CDR3 bases: TGTGCCTGGAGTCCTGCGGGGATTCGAGAGACCCAGTACTTC. It yields the protein CAWSPAGIRETQYF.

This chain connects TRBV30 to TRBJ2-3, with a possible D match to TRBD1 (6 bases). This CDR3 spans 14 amino acids. From germline, CDR1 is GTSNPN and CDR2 SVGIG (reference sequence). Trimming removed 2 bases from V and 0 bases from J, with 9 bases in between. CDR3 protein: CAWSTDRSTDTQYF. The CDR3 DNA is TGTGCCTGGAGTACGGACAGAAGCACAGATACGCAGTATTTT.

The table lists this clone with a count of one. The chain has TRBV7-9 and TRBJ2-7; 7 nucleotides agree with TRBD2. The CDR3 totals 13 residues. Germline trimming cut 4 bases from V and 4 bases from J; bases unmatched to any gene: 4. CDR1 and CDR2 from the germline V gene are SEHNR and FQNEAQ (reference sequence). The CDR3 region is CASSSGEGYEQYF. The CDR3 DNA follows: TGTGCCAGCAGCTCGGGGGAGGGGTACGAGCAGTACTTC.

The chain carries TRBV29-1 and TRBJ2-1; no firm D call. This CDR3 has 13 amino acids. With 3 bases removed from V and 7 bases from J, the gap between germline ends came to 13 bases. Germline V gives CDR1 SQVTM, CDR2 ANQGSEA. The CDR3, as DNA: TGCAGCGTTGATCCCAGCCTAGGGAATGAGCAGTTCTTC. Its translation: CSVDPSLGNEQFF.

The table lists this clone with a few counts. The sample holds other DNA sequences that translate to the same CDR3. The chain has TRBV30 and TRBJ1-1; 7 bases agree with TRBD1. The germline CDR1 and CDR2 sequences are GTSNPN and SVGIG (reference sequence). CDR3 length equals 14 residues. The ends lost 0 bases at V and 2 bases at J; junction bases unmatched: 3. The CDR3 region is CAWSVTGRNTEAFF. The CDR3 DNA is TGTGCCTGGAGTGTGACAGGGAGAAACACTGAAGCTTTCTTT.

There are a few counts of this clone. The CDR3 DNA is TGTGCCAGCAGTTACGTTGCGGGAGTGAGCGGGGAGCTGTTTTTT. Its translation: CASSYVAGVSGELFF. This chain links TRBV6-5 with TRBJ2-2, with 7 bases fitting TRBD2. The CDR3 has 15 amino acids. Germline V lookup: CDR1 MNHEY, CDR2 SVGAGI. V was pared by 2 bases and J by 7 bases, with 7 bases of the junction left unmatched.

The CDR3 nucleotides read TGTGCCAGCAGTTTACGGGAAGAGACCCAGTACTTC. Translated: CASSLREETQYF. The chain uses TRBV28 and TRBJ2-5; D is unclear. CDR1 is MDHEN, CDR2 SYDVKM, per germline. This CDR3 region has 12 residues. Trimming shortened V by 2 bases and J by 3 bases, and 4 bases separated the two germline ends.

The CDR3 here is CASSQLRGQPQHF. CDR3 bases: TGTGCCAGCAGTCAACTCAGGGGTCAGCCCCAGCATTTT. The genes are TRBV6-5 and TRBJ1-5, with D possibly being TRBD1 (6 bases). CDR3 length equals 13 residues. Germline V gene lookup returns CDR1 MNHEY and CDR2 SVGAGI. Trimming took off 5 bases at V and 6 bases at J, with 11 bases between the two ends.